These T cell receptor beta chains were read from a single sample in a study of T cell changes during pregnancy in multiple sclerosis. Clones were read by immunoSEQ multiplex PCR, and TCRdb kept only the in-frame ones, dropping some. This sample has around 60,000 clones, with roughly nine tenths found just once. The sequencing used peripheral blood, collected in the first trimester of pregnancy. These receptors originate from a female donor with multiple sclerosis, enrolled in a pregnancy study. The CDR3 runs from the conserved cysteine through the conserved F or W. The D gene is left open where the match is weak. Part of the rows lack a size; the others show once, few, many or a class for expanded clones.

J gene,D gene,V gene,CDR3 length,clone size,CDR3 DNA,CDR3 protein
TRBJ1-1,.,TRBV7-8,16,.,TGTGCCAGCAGCTTTAGGAATCGACGGGAGAACACTGAAGCTTTCTTT,CASSFRNRRENTEAFF
TRBJ1-1,TRBD1,TRBV4-3,17,.,TGCGCCAGCAGCCAAGCCGGGACAGGGAGACCAGGCACTGAAGCTTTCTTT,CASSQAGTGRPGTEAFF
TRBJ1-1,TRBD1,TRBV7-9,15,.,TGTGCCAGCAGCTTTGACAACAGGGGGGGCACTGAAGCTTTCTTT,CASSFDNRGGTEAFF
TRBJ1-2,TRBD1,TRBV6-5,12,.,TGTGCCAGCTGGACAGGGGATTATGGCTACACCTTC,CASWTGDYGYTF
TRBJ2-1,TRBD2,TRBV19,15,.,TGTGCCAGTAGTATCTCGGGACTACGACTGGATGAGCAGTTCTTC,CASSISGLRLDEQFF
TRBJ1-5,TRBD1,TRBV2,14,.,TGTGCCAGCAGTCGGGACAGGGCTAATCAGCCCCAGCATTTT,CASSRDRANQPQHF
TRBJ2-7,TRBD1,TRBV19,15,.,TGTGCCAGTAGTATAGGGACAGGAAGGTTCTACGAGCAGTACTTC,CASSIGTGRFYEQYF
TRBJ2-7,TRBD1,TRBV6-5,14,.,TGTGCCAGCAGCCGGGGGACAGGGGGCTACGAGCAGTACTTC,CASSRGTGGYEQYF
TRBJ1-1,.,TRBV6-5,14,.,TGTGCCAGCACCAGACGGCAGGGGAACACTGAAGCTTTCTTT,CASTRRQGNTEAFF
TRBJ2-7,TRBD1,TRBV5-6,14,.,TGTGCCAGCAGCCCGACAGGGTTCTCCCTCGAGCAGTACTTC,CASSPTGFSLEQYF
TRBJ2-6,.,TRBV7-6,16,.,TGTGCCAGCAGCTTAGACGCCCAGGCTGGGGCCAACGTCCTGACTTTC,CASSLDAQAGANVLTF
TRBJ2-1,.,TRBV7-9,16,.,TGTGCCAGCAGCTTAGACTCCTGGGCAAAAGGCAATGAGCAGTTCTTC,CASSLDSWAKGNEQFF
TRBJ1-1,TRBD1,TRBV9,15,.,TGTGCCAGCAGCGGAACGACAGGGAGGAACACTGAAGCTTTCTTT,CASSGTTGRNTEAFF
TRBJ1-5,.,TRBV30,13,.,TGTGCCTGGAGTTACAGCAGAAATCAGCCCCAGCATTTT,CAWSYSRNQPQHF
TRBJ2-5,.,TRBV7-2,14,.,TGTGCCAGCTCCCGAGGAGGGGGGGAAGAGACCCAGTACTTC,CASSRGGGEETQYF
TRBJ2-3,.,TRBV13,16,.,TGTGCCAGCAGCTTAGGCCTTTGGCGGGGCACAGATACGCAGTATTTT,CASSLGLWRGTDTQYF
TRBJ1-1,.,TRBV21-1,16,.,TGTGCCAGCAGCAAGGAATCACACAGGGGGCTGACTGAAGCTTTCTTT,CASSKESHRGLTEAFF
TRBJ2-7,TRBD2,TRBV18,14,.,TGTGCCAGCTCCGGACTAGACGCTCGCTACGAGCAGTACTTC,CASSGLDARYEQYF
TRBJ1-2,.,TRBV10-3,11,.,TGTGCCACCACCGACAGCTCCCGCTACACCTTC,CATTDSSRYTF
TRBJ1-3,.,TRBV19,15,.,TGTGCCAGTAGTACCGTCGGCGGGGCTGGAAACACCATATATTTT,CASSTVGGAGNTIYF
TRBJ1-4,TRBD1,TRBV4-2,17,.,TGTGCCAGCAGCCAACCCGGACAGGGGGGATTTCGTGAAAAACTGTTTTTT,CASSQPGQGGFREKLFF
TRBJ1-5,TRBD1,TRBV6-1,16,.,TGTGCCAGCAGTGATTGGGGACAGGAGCCAAATCAGCCCCAGCATTTT,CASSDWGQEPNQPQHF
TRBJ2-6,.,TRBV11-1,15,.,TGTGCCAGCAGCACCCGGGGGTCCGGGGCCAACGTCCTGACTTTC,CASSTRGSGANVLTF
TRBJ2-7,TRBD1,TRBV6-1,15,.,TGTGCCAGCAGTGCGGCCGGGACAGCATCCTACGAGCAGTACTTC,CASSAAGTASYEQYF
TRBJ1-1,TRBD1,TRBV2,17,.,TGTGCCAGCAGTGACCCGGGACAGGGGCTTTTGAACACTGAAGCTTTCTTT,CASSDPGQGLLNTEAFF
TRBJ1-3,.,TRBV7-9,15,.,TGTGCCAGCAGCTTGGGCACCTCGGCTGGAAACACCATATATTTT,CASSLGTSAGNTIYF
TRBJ2-4,.,TRBV6-5,13,.,TGTGCCAGCAGCGAATGGACATCGAACATTCAGTACTTC,CASSEWTSNIQYF
TRBJ1-2,.,TRBV29-1,12,.,TGCAGCGTTGTACAGTCAAATTATGGCTACACCTTC,CSVVQSNYGYTF
TRBJ2-7,.,TRBV10-1,16,many,TGCGCCAGCAGTGAGGCGGGACTGCAGAGCCGATCCGAGCAGTACTTC,CASSEAGLQSRSEQYF
TRBJ1-2,.,TRBV6-9,15,.,TGTGCCAGCAGTTCAGGGACATATTACGTCTATGGCTACACCTTC,CASSSGTYYVYGYTF
TRBJ1-3,.,TRBV18,15,.,TGTGCCAGCTCACCACGCGAGCACTCTGGAAACACCATATATTTT,CASSPREHSGNTIYF
TRBJ2-5,TRBD1,TRBV5-5,14,.,TGTGCCAGCACCGTCTTCGGACAGGAAGAGACCCAGTACTTC,CASTVFGQEETQYF
TRBJ2-4,.,TRBV10-3,15,.,TGTGCCATCAGTGAGTGGCTAGCAGAGAAAAACATTCAGTACTTC,CAISEWLAEKNIQYF
TRBJ1-1,TRBD1,TRBV19,17,.,TGTGCCAGTAGTATTTTTAGGTCCGGACAGGGGAACACTGAAGCTTTCTTT,CASSIFRSGQGNTEAFF
TRBJ2-3,TRBD2,TRBV7-2,18,.,TGTGCCAGCAGCTTCATGGATCGACTAGCGGGGACCGACGATACGCAGTATTTT,CASSFMDRLAGTDDTQYF
TRBJ2-7,TRBD2,TRBV5-1,14,.,TGCGCCAGCAGCTTGACTAGCGGGGCCTACGAGCAGTACTTC,CASSLTSGAYEQYF
TRBJ1-4,TRBD1,TRBV7-9,17,.,TGTGCCAGCAGCCCAGGGGACAGGAAAGGGTCTAATGAAAAACTGTTTTTT,CASSPGDRKGSNEKLFF
TRBJ1-1,TRBD1,TRBV6-5,14,once,TGTGCCAGCAGTTACCGGACAGGGACCACTGAAGCTTTCTTT,CASSYRTGTTEAFF
TRBJ2-1,.,TRBV19,13,.,TGTGCCAGTAGTATTCTAGGTGGGAATGAGCAGTTCTTC,CASSILGGNEQFF
TRBJ2-1,.,TRBV11-2,11,.,TGTGCCAGCAGCTTTAGCAATGAGCAGTTCTTC,CASSFSNEQFF
TRBJ1-6,.,TRBV30,14,.,TGTGCCTGGAGATGGAGATCGGGAGGTTCACCCCTCCACTTT,CAWRWRSGGSPLHF
TRBJ2-2,TRBD2,TRBV11-2,17,.,TGTGCCAGCAGCTTAGCGCCAGCGGGGTCGAACACCGGGGAGCTGTTTTTT,CASSLAPAGSNTGELFF
TRBJ2-7,.,TRBV30,11,.,TGTGCCTGGGCCTTCGGTTACGAGCAGTACTTC,CAWAFGYEQYF
TRBJ1-2,.,TRBV11-2,12,many,TGTGCCAGCAGCTGGGAGGGGGATGGCTACACCTTC,CASSWEGDGYTF
TRBJ1-3,.,TRBV30,17,.,TGTGCCTGGAGTGTAACAGGATCAGCACGCTCTGGAAACACCATATATTTT,CAWSVTGSARSGNTIYF
TRBJ1-3,.,TRBV10-3,15,.,TGTGCCATCTCCGGCCAGGATCGCTCTGGAAACACCATATATTTT,CAISGQDRSGNTIYF
TRBJ2-4,.,TRBV14,11,.,TGTGCCAGCAGCCAAGTCGACATTCAGTACTTC,CASSQVDIQYF